These 27 T cell receptor beta chains originate from one sample sequenced in a study of cytomegalovirus exposure and HLA in healthy donors. Amplification used 60 Vbeta primers and 13 Jbeta primers. Some clones are missing from TCRdb's copy, which holds only in-frame ones; the method was immunoSEQ multiplex PCR. Seen here are some 76,000 clones, about 75% observed once, and the top ten hold 4% to 5%. The sample consisted of PBMCs. These receptors originate from a man in his fifties or sixties in good health and CMV-seropositive.

The chain has TRBV7-2 and TRBJ1-5; TRBD1 matches 7 bases. The V gene's germline CDR1 is SGHTA and CDR2 FQGNSA. The J segment lost 4 bases and the V segment lost 3 bases, leaving 9 bases of the junction unmatched. There are 16 residues in the CDR3. The CDR3 sequence: CASSLTGTAKNQPQHF. The CDR3 DNA sequence: TGTGCCAGCAGCTTGACCGGGACAGCCAAAAATCAGCCCCAGCATTTT.

This rearrangement joins TRBV5-1 to TRBJ1-4, with unresolved D. The V gene's germline CDR1 is SGHRS and CDR2 YFSETQ. The CDR3 runs to 14 residues. V shed 4 bases and J shed 0 bases, with 7 bases lying between them. This CDR3 reads CASSPYATNEKLFF. In DNA form, the CDR3 reads TGCGCCAGCAGCCCTTATGCAACTAATGAAAAACTGTTTTTT.

This chain uses TRBV25-1 with TRBJ1-6; D uncertain. CDR1 and CDR2 from the germline V gene are MGHDK and SYGVNS. This CDR3 is built from 17 residues. Trimming took off 4 bases at V and 0 bases at J, with 13 bases between the two ends. CDR3 nucleotides: TGTGCCAGCAGTGGGGGAGGGCGGGCCTCCTATAATTCACCCCTCCACTTT. It translates to CASSGGGRASYNSPLHF.

This clone was recorded a few times. The chain links TRBV5-1 to TRBJ1-1; 7 bases are a match to TRBD1. Germline values: CDR1 SGHRS, CDR2 YFSETQ. There are 15 residues in the CDR3. V was clipped by 0 bases and J by 11 bases; unmatched bases: 13. Here the CDR3 reads CASSLETWDSGGAFF. The DNA for the CDR3 is TGCGCCAGCAGCTTGGAAACTTGGGACAGCGGTGGGGCTTTCTTT.

J is TRBJ1-1 and V is TRBV6-1, with TRBD1 identical over 8 bases. V lost 5 bases and J lost 3; bases outside the gene matches: 2. The V gene's germline CDR1 is MNHNS and CDR2 SASEGT. This CDR3 is 13 amino acids long. CDR3 nucleotides: TGTGCCAGCAGTTTGGGACAGGACACTGAAGCTTTCTTT. Its protein product is CASSLGQDTEAFF.

CDR3 loop: CASSLGTWGDVAFF. The CDR3 region has the DNA TGTGCCAGCAGTTTGGGGACGTGGGGGGACGTTGCTTTCTTT. This chain joins TRBV28 and TRBJ1-1; D may be TRBD1 (5 bases). The CDR3 spans 14 residues. V shed 3 bases and J shed 11 bases, with 19 bases lying between them. Germline CDR1 MDHEN, CDR2 SYDVKM.

This sequence joins TRBV13 and TRBJ2-3; 11 nucleotides match TRBD2. Germline lookup yields CDR1 PRHDT and CDR2 FYEKMQ (reference sequence). The CDR3 sequence is 16 residues long. The V gene end was trimmed by 5 bases and the J gene end by 2 bases; junction bases not matched to a gene: 6. CDR3 nucleotide sequence: TGTGCCAGCAGCGCTGGACTAGCGGGCCTCACAGATACGCAGTATTTT. Its protein is CASSAGLAGLTDTQYF.

V usage is TRBV27 and J usage is TRBJ2-1; tentative D call: TRBD2 (6 bases). Germline assignment: CDR1 MNHEY and CDR2 SMNVEV (reference sequence). Trimming took 2 bases from V and 0 from J, leaving 14 bases between them. This CDR3 comprises 17 residues. CDR3 residues: CASSLPGLPSSYNEQFF. In DNA, the CDR3 is TGTGCCAGCAGTTTACCAGGACTACCGAGCTCCTACAATGAGCAGTTCTTC.

The V and J genes are TRBV5-6 and TRBJ1-4; 7 positions agree with TRBD1. CDR1 SGHDT and CDR2 YYEEEE come from the germline V gene. The V gene end was trimmed by 2 bases and the J gene end by 7 bases; junction bases not matched to a gene: 8. The CDR3 runs 15 residues. The CDR3 reads CASSFRQGMGEKLFF. Here the CDR3 DNA reads TGTGCCAGCAGCTTCAGACAGGGAATGGGTGAAAAACTGTTTTTT.

This chain uses TRBV14 with TRBJ2-3; D call uncertain. V was clipped by 0 bases and J by 2 bases, with 12 bases between them. The CDR3 totals 16 residues. Germline V gene data show CDR1 as SGHDN and CDR2 as FVKESK. The CDR3 is CASSQEVLPITDTQYF. CDR3 nucleotide sequence: TGTGCCAGCAGCCAAGAGGTACTACCGATCACAGATACGCAGTATTTT.

This rearrangement joins TRBV6-5 to TRBJ2-7; 8 bases match TRBD1. V trimming: 5 bases; J trimming: 6 bases; junction bases outside the gene matches: 12. There are 15 residues in the CDR3. CDR1 is MNHEY and CDR2 is SVGAGI in the germline V gene. The CDR3 sequence: CASSASFGQGGEQYF. Written as DNA, the CDR3 is TGTGCCAGCAGTGCCTCTTTCGGACAGGGTGGCGAGCAGTACTTC.

This sequence joins TRBV11-3 and TRBJ2-2; 10 bases match TRBD1. V gave up 5 bases and J gave up 7 bases; unmatched junction bases: 13. The CDR3 extends over 17 amino acids. Per germline, CDR1 SGHNT and CDR2 YENEEA. CDR3 in amino acids: CASSPRTGGGFFGELFF. The DNA of the CDR3 is TGTGCCAGCAGCCCACGGACAGGGGGGGGGTTCTTCGGGGAGCTGTTTTTT.

The CDR3 sequence: CASLGGASNEQFF. DNA for the CDR3: TGCGCCTCCCTAGGGGGGGCCAGCAATGAGCAGTTCTTC. The rearrangement joins TRBV10-2 to TRBJ2-1; tentative D call: TRBD2 (7 bases). This CDR3 comprises 13 residues. Germline V lookup: CDR1 WSHSY, CDR2 SAAADI. V lost 11 bases and J lost 6, with 17 bases in between.

The chain employs TRBV7-2 and TRBJ2-5, with TRBD1 identical over 8 bases. Germline V CDR1 and CDR2: SGHTA, FQGNSA. This CDR3 spans 15 amino acids. Trimming cost V 5 bases and J 4 bases; bases outside gene matches: 9. CDR3 in DNA: TGTGCCAGCAGCAGAGCCGGGACAGGCGGAGAGACCCAGTACTTC. Its translation: CASSRAGTGGETQYF.

The chain links TRBV9 to TRBJ2-5; TRBD2 matches at 9 bases. The germline V gene encodes CDR1 SGDLS and CDR2 YYNGEE. This CDR3 is 17 amino acids long. V lost 0 bases, J lost 3 bases, and 9 bases stayed unmatched. The CDR3 loop is CASSVEGSGGYEETQYF. CDR3 nucleotides: TGTGCCAGCAGCGTAGAAGGAAGCGGGGGGTACGAAGAGACCCAGTACTTC.

The gene calls are TRBV9 and TRBJ2-3, with D possibly being TRBD2 (7 bases). V was trimmed by 0 bases and J by 3 bases, leaving 17 bases between them. The germline gives CDR1 SGDLS, CDR2 YYNGEE. CDR3 length: 17 amino acids. The CDR3 is CASSVGGGAGLTDTQYF. In nucleotides, the CDR3 is TGTGCCAGCAGCGTAGGGGGGGGCGCCGGGTTGACAGATACGCAGTATTTT.

The J gene is TRBJ1-2, the V gene TRBV9, with a weak D call TRBD1 (6 bases). Trimming pared 0 bases from V and 4 bases from J, leaving 16 bases between. The CDR3 is 16 amino acids. Germline assignment: CDR1 SGDLS and CDR2 YYNGEE. CDR3 sequence: CASSVAPQGSTYGYTF. DNA of the CDR3: TGTGCCAGCAGCGTAGCTCCACAGGGATCAACCTATGGCTACACCTTC.

This clone was seen more than once but under ten times. This rearrangement joins TRBV2 to TRBJ2-2; 11 bases line up with TRBD2. This CDR3 has 16 amino acids. In germline, CDR1 is SNHLY, CDR2 FYNNEI. The ends lost 6 bases at V and 8 bases at J; junction bases unmatched: 11. In DNA, the CDR3 is TGTGCCAGCAGCTACGCTAGCGGGGGGCCCGAGGGGGAGCTGTTTTTT. It translates to CASSYASGGPEGELFF.

The chain links TRBV7-9 to TRBJ2-7; TRBD1 agrees at 9 bases. CDR1 and CDR2 (germline): SEHNR, FQNEAQ (reference sequence). The junction had 7 bases not matched to a gene; V was cut back by 3 bases and J by 7 bases. This CDR3 has 14 residues. The CDR3 protein is CASSLGQGVREQYF. In DNA, the CDR3 is TGTGCCAGCAGCTTGGGACAGGGCGTAAGAGAGCAGTACTTC.

This clone appeared a few times. The rearrangement links TRBV10-1 to TRBJ2-7; TRBD1 might be the D (6 bases). Deletions cut 6 bases from V and 6 bases from J, with 15 bases between. This CDR3 has 13 amino acids. Germline V gene data show CDR1 as WNHNN and CDR2 as SYGVQD (reference sequence). CDR3 in amino acids: CASSETGSGEQYF. In nucleotides, the CDR3 is TGCGCCAGCAGCGAAACAGGGTCAGGCGAGCAGTACTTC.

The rearrangement uses TRBV6-4 and TRBJ2-3, with a possible D match to TRBD1 (6 bases). Germline CDR1 is MRHNA and CDR2 is SNTAGT. The CDR3 spans 15 residues. The V and J ends lost 0 bases and 1 base respectively, with 8 bases between them. The CDR3 reads CASSDSGARTDTQYF. DNA of the CDR3: TGTGCCAGCAGTGACTCGGGGGCCCGCACAGATACGCAGTATTTT.

V usage is TRBV7-2 and J usage is TRBJ2-1, with 7 bases that match TRBD2. The CDR3 totals 15 residues. Germline CDR1 and CDR2: SGHTA and FQGNSA. V lost 4 bases and J lost 8; bases outside the gene matches: 11. As DNA, the CDR3 is TGTGCCAGCAGCTCCCAAGGCGGGAGATTCGATGAGCAGTTCTTC. Protein sequence: CASSSQGGRFDEQFF.

This clone has just a few counts. This chain connects TRBV28 to TRBJ2-2; 12 bases map to TRBD2. In germline, CDR1 is MDHEN, CDR2 SYDVKM. The junction had 3 bases not matched to a gene; V was cut back by 3 bases and J by 7 bases. The CDR3 is 15 amino acids. CDR3 in DNA: TGTGCCAGCAGTTTCCTAGCGGGAGGGGTCGGGGAGCTGTTTTTT. It yields the protein CASSFLAGGVGELFF.

This clone appeared a single time. The V gene is TRBV9, the J gene TRBJ1-1, with D possibly TRBD1 on 5 matching bases. The CDR3 is 12 residues long. The V end lost 7 bases, the J end lost 4 bases, and 11 bases lay between the germline ends. CDR1 and CDR2 from the germline V gene are SGDLS and YYNGEE. CDR3 coding DNA: TGTGCCAGCGGGGGGGGATTCACTGAAGCTTTCTTT. Translation: CASGGGFTEAFF.

The chain recombines TRBV2 with TRBJ1-1; D gene unclear. The germline V gene has CDR1 SNHLY and CDR2 FYNNEI. Trimming left V 2 bases short and J 1 base short, with 11 bases between. The CDR3 spans 15 residues. As DNA, the CDR3 is TGTGCCAGCAGTGAACGGGCCCTAGCGAACACTGAAGCTTTCTTT. Translating it yields CASSERALANTEAFF. The complete variable domain, with remaining parts taken from reference TRBV2 and TRBJ1-1, reads EPEVTQTPSHQVTQMGQEVILRCVPISNHLYFYWYRQILGQKVEFLVSFYNNEISEKSEIFDDQFSVERPDGSNFTLKIRSTKLEDSAMYFCASSERALANTEAFFGQGTRLTVV.

V gene TRBV7-8 combines with J gene TRBJ2-2; 11 bases fit TRBD1. After removal of 0 bases from V and 6 bases from J, the junction contained 6 bases not matched to a gene. CDR1 is SGHVS and CDR2 is FQNEAQ in the germline V gene. The length of the CDR3 is 17 residues. CDR3 nucleotides: TGTGCCAGCAGCTTAGCCCCCCGGGGACAGGGGGCCGGGGAGCTGTTTTTT. Its translation is CASSLAPRGQGAGELFF.

The chain joins TRBV5-1 to TRBJ1-1, with no clear D. The CDR3 has 14 amino acids. In germline, CDR1 is SGHRS, CDR2 YFSETQ. Trimming removed 4 bases at V and 4 bases at J, with 14 bases between. The CDR3, as DNA: TGCGCCAGCAGCCATTCATACGAGGCCACTGAAGCTTTCTTT. This codes for CASSHSYEATEAFF.